This TCR beta chain was identified in a study of CD8 T cells in ankylosing spondylitis. Whole-study results and caveats: Reportedly, disease-linked clones are significantly enriched in ankylosing spondylitis patients' matched synovial fluid. It appeared that ankylosing spondylitis blood was characterized by a TCR beta motif of about eight highly homologous variants.

TCRdb used MiXCR to reprocess the 5' RACE reads, holding one entry per CDR3 protein. The table records roughly 68,000 distinct CDR3 sequences, 6.2% of them present only once. V was trimmed by 4 bases and J by 5 bases, leaving 22 bases between them. The CDR3 covers 17 residues. Germline-derived CDR1 and CDR2 are SGDLS and YYNGEE. This clonotype was seen at least ten times. Its antigen is still unknown. The chain has TRBV9 and TRBJ2-4; weak D call: TRBD1 (6 bases). The TCR comes from a male donor with ankylosing spondylitis. Sequenced material: synovial fluid, either unsorted or a sorted T cell fraction (not recorded which). The CDR3 is CASSPNQPTGIENIQYF. As DNA, the CDR3 is TGTGCCAGCAGCCCCAATCAGCCGACAGGTATCGAAAACATTCAGTACTTC. The entire variable domain, with the rest obtained from reference TRBV9 and TRBJ2-4, is as follows: DSGVTQTPKHLITATGQRVTLRCSPRSGDLSVYWYQQSLDQGLQFLIQYYNGEERAKGNILERFSAQQFPDLHSELNLSSLELGDSALYFCASSPNQPTGIENIQYFGAGTRLSVL.